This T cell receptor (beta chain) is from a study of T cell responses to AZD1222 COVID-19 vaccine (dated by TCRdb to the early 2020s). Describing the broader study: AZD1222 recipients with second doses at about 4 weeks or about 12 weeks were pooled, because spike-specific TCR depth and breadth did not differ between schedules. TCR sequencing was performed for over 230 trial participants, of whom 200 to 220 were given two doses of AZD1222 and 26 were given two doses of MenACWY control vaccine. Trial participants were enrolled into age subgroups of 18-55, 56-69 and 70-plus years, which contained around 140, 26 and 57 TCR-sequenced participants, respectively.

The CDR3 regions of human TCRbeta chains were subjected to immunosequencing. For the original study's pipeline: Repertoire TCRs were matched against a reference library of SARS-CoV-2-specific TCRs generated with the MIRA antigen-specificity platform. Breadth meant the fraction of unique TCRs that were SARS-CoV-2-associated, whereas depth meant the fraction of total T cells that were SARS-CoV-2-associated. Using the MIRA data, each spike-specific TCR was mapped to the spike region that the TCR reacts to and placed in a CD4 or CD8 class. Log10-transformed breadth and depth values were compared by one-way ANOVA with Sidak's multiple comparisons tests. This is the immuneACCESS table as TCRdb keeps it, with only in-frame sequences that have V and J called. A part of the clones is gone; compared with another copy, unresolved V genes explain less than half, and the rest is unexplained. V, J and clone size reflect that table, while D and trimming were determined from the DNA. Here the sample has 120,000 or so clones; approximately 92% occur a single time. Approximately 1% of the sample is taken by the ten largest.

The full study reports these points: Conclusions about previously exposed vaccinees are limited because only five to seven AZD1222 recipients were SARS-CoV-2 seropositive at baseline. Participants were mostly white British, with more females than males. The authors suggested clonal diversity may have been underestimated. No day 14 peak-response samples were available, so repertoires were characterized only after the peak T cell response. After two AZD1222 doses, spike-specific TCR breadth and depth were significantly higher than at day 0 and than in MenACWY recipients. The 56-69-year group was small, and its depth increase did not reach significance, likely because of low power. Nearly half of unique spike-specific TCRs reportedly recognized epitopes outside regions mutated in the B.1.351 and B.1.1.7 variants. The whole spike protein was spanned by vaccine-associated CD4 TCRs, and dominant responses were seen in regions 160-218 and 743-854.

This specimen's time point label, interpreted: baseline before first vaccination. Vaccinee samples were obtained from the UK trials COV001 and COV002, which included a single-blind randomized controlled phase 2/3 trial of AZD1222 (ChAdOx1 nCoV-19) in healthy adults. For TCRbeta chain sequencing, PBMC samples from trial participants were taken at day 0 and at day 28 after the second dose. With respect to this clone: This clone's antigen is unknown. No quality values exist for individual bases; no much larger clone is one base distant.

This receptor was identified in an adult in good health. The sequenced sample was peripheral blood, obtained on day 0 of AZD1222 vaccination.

The nucleotides read TGCGCCAGCAGCCGGAGTCCTCCCACAGATACGCAGTATTTT. Translation gives CASSRSPPTDTQYF. The rearranged chain carries TRBV4-1 and TRBJ2-3; the D gene is unclear. V drops 4 bases and J drops 2 bases, leaving 10 bases in between. There are 14 amino acids in the CDR3, from cysteine to phenylalanine inclusive. The CDR3 DNA has 42 bases and is translated from base 1. The germline V gene specifies MGHRA as CDR1 and YSYEKL as CDR2.